Shown below are 7 T cell receptor beta chains from a single sample sequenced in a study of CD8+ T cells in alopecia areata listed by TCRdb under 2018. Library preparation employed the immunoSEQ multiplex PCR assay. RNA was extracted from all samples and reverse transcribed into cDNA as template for TCR sequencing. What TCRdb holds here is the immuneACCESS table cut down to in-frame rearrangements. Part of the clones is not present; checked against another copy, under half of the missing clones reflect an unresolved V gene, and the others are unexplained. This sample has fewer than 250,000 clones in its table, and roughly 44% of those were observed once. The ten largest clonotypes hold around 2.8% of the sample. This sample's treatment or condition label indicates: oral pan-JAK inhibitor, 5-10 mg twice daily. This material consisted of CD4+ T cells sorted from blood, taken between weeks 36 and 40, from a patient treated with tofacitinib. Receptors originate from a human donor with alopecia areata.

The chain couples TRBV4-3 to TRBJ1-2; D perhaps matches TRBD1 (5 bases). CDR3 length: 15 amino acids. With 1 base removed from V and 4 bases from J, the gap between germline ends came to 13 bases. The germline V gene has CDR1 LGHNA and CDR2 YSLEER. In DNA, the CDR3 is TGCGCCAGCAGCCAAGGGGTCTGGGGGTCCTATGGCTACACCTTC. Amino acid sequence: CASSQGVWGSYGYTF.

This clone was detected only once. The chain has TRBV29-1 and TRBJ2-1, with a possible D match to TRBD2 (6 bases). The CDR3 runs 16 residues. Germline lookup yields CDR1 SQVTM and CDR2 ANQGSEA. With 7 bases removed from V and 1 base from J, the gap between germline ends came to 20 bases. The DNA of the CDR3 is TGCAGCGACCGGACGGTGGGGGGTCCTTCCTACAATGAGCAGTTCTTC. Translation gives CSDRTVGGPSYNEQFF.

This clone was seen a few times. The rearrangement joins TRBV4-3 to TRBJ2-1; the match to TRBD2 covers 8 bases. The J segment lost 9 bases and the V segment lost 3 bases, leaving 7 bases of the junction unmatched. The CDR3 contains 14 residues. CDR1 and CDR2 (germline): LGHNA, YSLEER. CDR3 region: CASSQLSGGGEQFF. The CDR3 nucleotides are TGCGCCAGCAGCCAGCTTTCGGGAGGGGGTGAGCAGTTCTTC.

The V call is TRBV14, the J call TRBJ1-2; 8 nucleotides agree with TRBD1. Germline-derived CDR1 and CDR2 are SGHDN and FVKESK. CDR3 length: 14 residues. The V segment lost 4 bases and the J segment 3 bases; nucleotides outside the gene matches: 4. CDR3 nucleotide sequence: TGTGCCAGCAGCCCGCGGACAGGGCACTATGGCTACACCTTC. It specifies CASSPRTGHYGYTF.

The chain couples TRBV10-3 to TRBJ2-3; TRBD1 matches at 9 bases. This CDR3 spans 14 amino acids. Germline lookup yields CDR1 ENHRY and CDR2 SYGVKD. Trimming removed 6 bases from V and 6 bases from J; junction bases left unmatched: 7. The CDR3 protein is CAIRGTGKGDTQYF. Here the CDR3 DNA reads TGTGCCATCAGAGGGACAGGGAAAGGGGATACGCAGTATTTT.

This clone was picked up a small number of times. The genes are TRBV30 and TRBJ2-7, with 7 bases that match TRBD1. The ends lost 5 bases at V and 5 bases at J; junction bases unmatched: 9. The CDR3 totals 13 residues. The germline CDR1 and CDR2 sequences are GTSNPN and SVGIG (reference sequence). In DNA, the CDR3 is TGTGCCTGGGCCCCGACAGGGACAGACGAGCAGTACTTC. Translating it yields CAWAPTGTDEQYF.

The chain joins TRBV6-5 to TRBJ2-7, with D tentatively TRBD2 (6 bases). This CDR3 is 13 amino acids long. The germline V gene encodes CDR1 MNHEY and CDR2 SVGAGI. The V end was cut by 6 bases, the J end by 3 bases, with 12 bases between. The CDR3 nucleotides are TGTGCCAGCAGCCGGGACTTATACTACGAGCAGTACTTC. Its protein product is CASSRDLYYEQYF.